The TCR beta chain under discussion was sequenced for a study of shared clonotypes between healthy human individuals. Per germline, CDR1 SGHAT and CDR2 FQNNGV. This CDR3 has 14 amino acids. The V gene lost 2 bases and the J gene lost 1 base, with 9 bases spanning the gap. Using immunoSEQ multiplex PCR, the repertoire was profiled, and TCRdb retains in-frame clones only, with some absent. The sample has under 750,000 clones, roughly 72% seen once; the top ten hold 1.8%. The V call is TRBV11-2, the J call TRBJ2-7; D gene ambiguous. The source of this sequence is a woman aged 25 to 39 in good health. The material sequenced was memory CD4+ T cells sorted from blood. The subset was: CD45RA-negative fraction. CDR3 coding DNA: TGTGCCAGCAGCTTACAACTTACGTCCTACGAGCAGTACTTC. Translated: CASSLQLTSYEQYF.